This T cell receptor (beta chain) was identified during a study of patients and donors after allogeneic stem cell transplantation. Trimming pared 6 bases from V and 6 bases from J, leaving 21 bases between. Germline V gene lookup returns CDR1 MNHEY and CDR2 SVGEGT. This CDR3 is built from 16 residues. TCRdb re-called the RT-PCR reads with MiXCR, one entry per CDR3 protein. Of tens of thousands of distinct CDR3 sequences in the sample, about two fifths were seen once. The receptor was derived from a human donor who was either an allogeneic HSCT recipient or a stem cell or donor lymphocyte infusion donor (not recorded which). It is not recorded whose cells these are; they may come from a transplant donor. Sequencing was done on a sample of blood, either unsorted or a sorted T cell fraction (not recorded which). The chain is built from TRBV6-2 or TRBV6-3 and TRBJ1-5; D is perhaps TRBD1 (6 bases). CDR3 protein: CASRPLRGPLGQPQHF. The CDR3 DNA is TGTGCCAGCAGGCCGCTCCGGGGGCCTCTCGGTCAGCCCCAGCATTTT.